What follows are 12 T cell receptor beta chains derived from one specimen sequenced in a study of cytomegalovirus exposure and HLA in healthy donors. The assay was immunoSEQ multiplex PCR, and TCRdb's table has in-frame clones only and misses some. The table shows 76,000 or so clones, with roughly 95% occurring only once. Sequencing was done on a sample of PBMCs. Source of these receptors: a young woman in good health and CMV-seropositive.

This rearrangement joins TRBV30 to TRBJ2-3; the match to TRBD1 covers 8 bases. Germline values: CDR1 GTSNPN, CDR2 SVGIG (reference sequence). V was clipped by 4 bases and J by 5 bases; unmatched bases: 8. The CDR3 contains 14 residues. The CDR3 DNA reads TGTGCCTGGACCGGGACAGGCCTTAGAGATACGCAGTATTTT. It translates to CAWTGTGLRDTQYF.

The V and J genes are TRBV6-6 and TRBJ1-6, with D possibly being TRBD1 (5 bases). Trimming removed 0 bases from V and 5 bases from J, with 8 bases in between. This CDR3 spans 15 amino acids. The germline V gene has CDR1 MNHNY and CDR2 SVGAGI (reference sequence). CDR3 bases: TGTGCCAGCAGTTACTCGACGGACAATAATTCACCCCTCCACTTT. Amino acid sequence: CASSYSTDNNSPLHF.

This clone was detected only once. The chain joins TRBV18 to TRBJ2-1; D perhaps matches TRBD1 (6 bases). Between the trimmed V and J ends, which lost 5 bases and 9 bases, there was a span of 11 bases. CDR3 length: 12 residues. The germline CDR1 and CDR2 sequences are KGHSH and LQKENI. The CDR3 is CASSSRGVEQFF. The CDR3 DNA is TGTGCCAGCTCATCCAGGGGCGTTGAGCAGTTCTTC.

In DNA, the CDR3 is TGTGCCAGCAGCGACCCATACGGGGGTAGTAAAGAGACCCAGTACTTC. Translated: CASSDPYGGSKETQYF. This chain uses TRBV7-6 with TRBJ2-5; TRBD2 is a possible D gene (6 bases). The V gene's germline CDR1 is SGHVS and CDR2 FNYEAQ. The CDR3 spans 16 residues. The V end was cut by 5 bases, the J end by 3 bases, with 19 bases between.

V and J are TRBV7-9 and TRBJ1-1; weak D call: TRBD1 (5 bases). Per the germline V gene, CDR1 is SEHNR and CDR2 is FQNEAQ (reference sequence). V gave up 5 bases and J gave up 4 bases, with 20 bases separating them. The CDR3 is 16 residues long. CDR3: CASSPPGGMGGTEAFF. Here the CDR3 DNA reads TGTGCCAGCAGCCCGCCTGGGGGAATGGGGGGCACTGAAGCTTTCTTT. The full variable domain, its missing parts supplied by reference TRBV7-9 and TRBJ1-1, is DTGVSQNPRHKITKRGQNVTFRCDPISEHNRLYWYRQTLGQGPEFLTYFQNEAQLEKSRLLSDRFSAERPKGSFSTLEIQRTEQGDSAMYLCASSPPGGMGGTEAFFGQGTRLTVV.

The genes are TRBV5-1 and TRBJ1-4, with D possibly matching TRBD1 (6 bases). This CDR3 spans 15 amino acids. Germline loops: CDR1 SGHRS, CDR2 YFSETQ. Trimming stripped 2 bases from V and 7 bases from J, with 15 bases between. CDR3 in DNA: TGCGCCAGCAGCTTACAGGGAAGGTCGGGTGAAAAACTGTTTTTT. It is translated as CASSLQGRSGEKLFF.

The gene calls are TRBV5-6 and TRBJ2-1; 16 nucleotides line up with TRBD2. The CDR3 is 19 amino acids. V lost 3 bases to trimming and J lost 4 bases; unmatched junction nucleotides: 10. Per the germline V gene, CDR1 is SGHDT and CDR2 is YYEEEE. The CDR3 reads CASSSNGGLAGGIYNEQFF. CDR3 bases: TGTGCCAGCAGCTCGAACGGGGGACTAGCGGGAGGGATATACAATGAGCAGTTCTTC.

This sequence joins TRBV29-1 and TRBJ2-5; 9 nucleotides line up with TRBD1. The CDR3 has 14 residues. Germline V gene data show CDR1 as SQVTM and CDR2 as ANQGSEA. J gave up 3 bases and V 4 bases, and 6 bases lay outside the gene matches. For the CDR3, the DNA is TGCAGCGTTGTTCCCGGACAGGGGAAAGAGACCCAGTACTTC. Translated: CSVVPGQGKETQYF.

Only a few counts were recorded for this clone. The chain has TRBV27 and TRBJ1-5; TRBD1 matches 7 bases. J lost 1 base, V lost 6 bases, and 6 bases had no gene match. The CDR3 length is 15 residues. Per the germline V gene, CDR1 is MNHEY and CDR2 is SMNVEV (reference sequence). The CDR3 region has the DNA TGTGCCAGCAGCCCACAGGGGCAGAGCAATCAGCCCCAGCATTTT. Its protein is CASSPQGQSNQPQHF.

The V call is TRBV7-2, the J call TRBJ2-7; 8 bases map to TRBD2. The J segment lost 0 bases and the V segment lost 1 base, leaving 2 bases of the junction unmatched. The CDR3 is made up of 15 amino acids. The germline V gene encodes CDR1 SGHTA and CDR2 FQGNSA. The CDR3 region is CASSLVSGASYEQYF. Here the CDR3 DNA reads TGTGCCAGCAGCTTAGTTAGCGGGGCCTCCTACGAGCAGTACTTC.

This clone was detected once. The V and J genes are TRBV10-2 and TRBJ1-1; D call uncertain. Germline CDR1 reads WSHSY; CDR2 reads SAAADI. The CDR3 consists of 14 residues. Trimming took 1 base from V and 0 from J, leaving 6 bases between them. CDR3: CASSELFMNTEAFF. The CDR3 DNA reads as TGCGCCAGCAGTGAGTTGTTTATGAACACTGAAGCTTTCTTT.

The chain couples TRBV10-3 to TRBJ2-7; 8 bases match TRBD1. In germline, CDR1 is ENHRY, CDR2 SYGVKD. Germline trimming cut 8 bases from V and 1 base from J; bases unmatched to any gene: 1. The CDR3 is made up of 12 amino acids. The CDR3 loop is CAIRDRSYEQYF. The CDR3 coding sequence is TGTGCCATCCGGGACAGGTCCTACGAGCAGTACTTC.